This entry lists 2 T cell receptor beta chains sequenced from one sample in a study of T-cell memory formation after mild COVID-19. One entry per CDR3 protein, called by TCRdb with MiXCR from the 5' RACE reads. The data show about 260,000 distinct CDR3 sequences, 7.5% to 9.5% seen once. The sequencing sample was made of PBMCs or a T cell subset sorted from them (not recorded which). These receptor sequences come from a man younger than 35 who had mild COVID-19 (a few samples of this study predate the infection). Cell type and time point are not known.

The table lists this clonotype with a few counts. The rearrangement uses TRBV11-2 and TRBJ1-6; possibly TRBD1 for D (6 bases). This CDR3 spans 14 amino acids. V lost 2 bases, J lost 8 bases, and 10 bases lay in between. CDR1 and CDR2 (germline): SGHAT, FQNNGV. The CDR3 region has the DNA TGTGCCAGCAGCTTACAGGGGAATGATTCACCCCTCCACTTT. It translates to CASSLQGNDSPLHF.

This clonotype was observed a few times. The chain joins TRBV6-2 or TRBV6-3 to TRBJ2-3; D not certain. Trimming removed 2 bases from V and 0 bases from J, with 9 bases in between. Germline V gene lookup returns CDR1 MNHEY and CDR2 SVGEGT. The CDR3 has 15 residues. CDR3 nucleotides: TGTGCCAGCAGTTACCGGACGGTGAGCACAGATACGCAGTATTTT. Translating it yields CASSYRTVSTDTQYF.